This TCR beta chain is drawn from a study of immune cell composition in non-small cell lung cancer. Normal lung was taken at the farthest possible site, at least 3 cm from tumour. Measured with immunoSEQ multiplex PCR; TCRdb has only the in-frame clones, and not every one. This table has 3,800 or so clones, about three quarters appearing once. Trimming shortened V by 0 bases and J by 2 bases, and 9 bases separated the two germline ends. The CDR3 length is 15 residues. Germline CDR1 MGHRA, CDR2 YSYEKL. The genes are TRBV4-1 and TRBJ2-3, with D possibly called TRBD1 or TRBD2 (5 bases each). This clonotype originated in a human donor with non-small cell lung cancer. The source material was non-adjacent lung tissue. CDR3 in amino acids: CASSQDSGTTDTQYF. The CDR3 DNA follows: TGCGCCAGCAGCCAAGACTCCGGGACCACAGATACGCAGTATTTT.